This T cell receptor beta chain was sequenced in a study of T cell responses to AZD1222 COVID-19 vaccine. Study results and caveats: Possibly, clonal diversity was underestimated; donors were largely white British and included more females.

As for this clone: The antigen remains unidentified.

The CDR3 is 15 amino acids. The germline V gene encodes CDR1 SGHKS and CDR2 YYEKEE (reference sequence). V shed 0 bases, J shed 5 bases, and the junction held 6 bases outside the gene matches. Clones were sequenced by immunoSEQ multiplex PCR, and TCRdb holds only the in-frame ones, with some missing. The data show 96,000 or so clones, approximately 87% seen once. The sequence was collected from an adult in good health. This chain uses TRBV5-5 with TRBJ2-3, with TRBD1 matching over 7 bases. The material was peripheral blood, obtained on day 0 of AZD1222 vaccination. The CDR3 region is CASSLAPTGRDTQYF. The CDR3 DNA sequence: TGTGCCAGCAGCTTGGCGCCGACAGGGAGAGATACGCAGTATTTT.